The T cell receptor (beta chain) described here comes from a study of blood T cell repertoires in COVID-19. The wider study: The study drew acute and convalescent COVID-19 samples from the United States, Italy and Spain.

Germline-derived CDR1 and CDR2 are LNHDA and SQIVND (reference sequence). The CDR3 contains 14 residues. Trimming removed 7 bases at V and 10 bases at J, with 17 bases between. Authors' data handling: Estimation of nucleated cell counts relied on the amplification of reference gene primers. Here immunoSEQ multiplex PCR was the method, and the copy in TCRdb shows in-frame clones only, minus some. The D gene and trimming were derived from the DNA, and the V and J assignments and clone size from that table. The sample holds under 450,000 clones; 86% are singletons and the top ten take roughly 6.6%. The rearrangement joins TRBV19 to TRBJ1-6; a weak D match, TRBD1 (5 bases). The sample consisted of peripheral blood. The receptor comes from a woman aged 60-75 years with COVID-19, enrolled during active disease. CDR3 region: CASKGWVEESPLHF. For the CDR3, the DNA is TGTGCCAGTAAGGGGTGGGTGGAAGAGTCACCCCTCCACTTT.